These 29 T cell receptor beta chains originate from one sample sequenced in a study of CD8 T cells in ankylosing spondylitis. TCRdb itself ran the 5' RACE reads through MiXCR, one entry per CDR3 protein. The table shows 250,000 to 350,000 distinct CDR3 sequences, with around 20% occurring only once. The sequenced sample consisted of blood, either unsorted or a sorted T cell fraction (not recorded which). The receptors come from a female donor with ankylosing spondylitis or in good health (not recorded which).

This clonotype was counted only a few times. V usage is TRBV20-1 and J usage is TRBJ2-6, with TRBD1 matching 9 bases. Germline CDR1 and CDR2: DFQATT and SNEGSKA (reference sequence). This CDR3 has 17 amino acids. Unmatched junction bases numbered 6, after V lost 0 bases and J lost 3 bases. The CDR3 is CSAREEQGAIGANVLTF. In nucleotides, the CDR3 is TGCAGTGCTAGAGAGGAACAGGGGGCAATTGGGGCCAACGTCCTGACTTTC.

The rearrangement uses TRBV20-1 and TRBJ1-4, with 9 bases matching TRBD1. The length of the CDR3 is 14 residues. Germline lookup yields CDR1 DFQATT and CDR2 SNEGSKA (reference sequence). V dropped 3 bases and J dropped 2; count of bases not matched to a gene: 1. The CDR3 sequence: CSARTGGTNEKLFF. The CDR3 DNA is TGCAGTGCTAGGACAGGGGGGACTAATGAAAAACTGTTTTTT.

The genes are TRBV20-1 and TRBJ2-3, with 9 positions matching TRBD2. Germline assignment: CDR1 DFQATT and CDR2 SNEGSKA (reference sequence). The CDR3 loop spans 16 amino acids. Trimming cost V 0 bases and J 6 bases; bases outside gene matches: 10. The CDR3 coding sequence is TGCAGTGCTAGAGATCCATTGCGGGAGGGCCGGGATACGCAGTATTTT. Its protein is CSARDPLREGRDTQYF.

This clonotype turned up a few times. The chain has TRBV6-2 or TRBV6-3 and TRBJ1-5, with D possibly matching TRBD1 (6 bases). CDR1 is MNHEY and CDR2 is SVGEGT in the germline V gene. This CDR3 contains 14 residues. V gave up 2 bases and J gave up 7 bases, with 12 bases separating them. CDR3 residues: CASSYIRGGQPQHF. The CDR3 region has the DNA TGTGCCAGCAGTTACATCAGGGGTGGGCAGCCCCAGCATTTT.

The rearrangement joins TRBV20-1 to TRBJ2-5; a weak D match, TRBD2 (6 bases). Germline V gene data show CDR1 as DFQATT and CDR2 as SNEGSKA (reference sequence). The CDR3 covers 17 residues. V lost 0 bases to trimming and J lost 9 bases, with 26 bases between them. The CDR3 DNA reads as TGCAGTGCTAGAGATCCCCTAAAGGGCGGGACCGCCGGGGCCCAGTACTTC. It specifies CSARDPLKGGTAGAQYF.

The chain carries TRBV29-1 and TRBJ2-1; TRBD2 matches 11 bases. The germline V gene has CDR1 SQVTM and CDR2 ANQGSEA. Unmatched junction bases numbered 5, after V lost 7 bases and J lost 0 bases. The CDR3 is made up of 15 amino acids. The CDR3 here is CSGETSGSSYNEQFF. The CDR3 region has the DNA TGCAGCGGAGAAACTAGCGGGAGCTCCTACAATGAGCAGTTCTTC.

This clonotype was counted only a few times. J is TRBJ2-5 and V is TRBV7-8; tentatively, D is TRBD2 (6 bases). Trimming cost V 5 bases and J 5 bases, with 21 bases left between them. The length of the CDR3 is 16 residues. Germline values: CDR1 SGHVS, CDR2 FQNEAQ. CDR3 sequence (DNA): TGTGCCAGCAGCCCACGGAGTAGCGGAGTACTGGAGACCCAGTACTTC. Protein product: CASSPRSSGVLETQYF.

The V call is TRBV5-1, the J call TRBJ2-1; no clear D. The CDR3 length is 15 residues. The V end lost 0 bases, the J end lost 2 bases, and 9 bases lay between the germline ends. Germline V CDR1 and CDR2: SGHRS, YFSETQ. Here the CDR3 DNA reads TGCGCCAGCAGCTTGGACGGTAACCCCTACAATGAGCAGTTCTTC. Translation gives CASSLDGNPYNEQFF. Full variable domain (rest looked up from reference TRBV5-1 and TRBJ2-1): KAGVTQTPRYLIKTRGQQVTLSCSPISGHRSVSWYQQTPGQGLQFLFEYFSETQRNKGNFPGRFSGRQFSNSRSEMNVSTLELGDSALYLCASSLDGNPYNEQFFGPGTRLTVL.

The chain has TRBV18 and TRBJ2-7, with 13 bases lining up with TRBD2. CDR1 is KGHSH, CDR2 LQKENI, per germline. Trimming at V came to 3 bases and at J to 5 bases, leaving 7 bases not matched to a gene. CDR3 length: 16 amino acids. The CDR3 sequence: CASSPGLAGFQHEQYF. CDR3 nucleotide sequence: TGTGCCAGCTCACCGGGACTAGCGGGATTCCAGCACGAGCAGTACTTC.

Concerning this clonotype itself: Possible read error: a much larger clone is one base away. This chain connects TRBV12-3 or TRBV12-4 to TRBJ2-7; a possible D gene is TRBD1 (6 bases). V gave up 6 bases and J gave up 4 bases, with 16 bases separating them. CDR3 length: 14 amino acids. CDR3 nucleotides: TGTGCCAGCAGGATGACAGGCCAGCTTTACGAGCAGTACTTC. Protein product: CASRMTGQLYEQYF.

This clonotype was found a few times. The chain employs TRBV24-1 and TRBJ2-2; 12 positions agree with TRBD2. With V trimmed by 5 bases and J by 6 bases, 6 bases remained unmatched. This CDR3 has 16 amino acids. CDR1 is KGHDR, CDR2 SFDVKD, per germline. The CDR3 loop reads CATSGVLAGGPGELFF. The CDR3 nucleotides are TGTGCCACCAGTGGCGTTCTAGCGGGAGGGCCCGGGGAGCTGTTTTTT.

The J gene is TRBJ2-2, the V gene TRBV3-1; D call uncertain. Germline lookup yields CDR1 LGHDT and CDR2 YNNKEL (reference sequence). This CDR3 spans 15 amino acids. The germline V and J ends were trimmed by 0 bases and 4 bases, with 9 bases remaining between them. The chain's CDR3 is CASSQELASTGELFF. In DNA form, the CDR3 reads TGTGCCAGCAGCCAAGAGTTGGCGAGCACCGGGGAGCTGTTTTTT.

The chain uses TRBV29-1 and TRBJ2-7; D may match TRBD1 or TRBD2 (5 bases each). The CDR3 has 12 residues. Germline CDR1 reads SQVTM; CDR2 reads ANQGSEA. V lost 6 bases and J 2 bases, leaving 11 bases between the germline ends. CDR3 in amino acids: CSVGTHTYEQYF. The CDR3 nucleotides are TGCAGCGTCGGGACCCACACCTACGAGCAGTACTTC.

The J gene is TRBJ2-2, the V gene TRBV7-7; D unclear. CDR3 length: 18 amino acids. Germline-derived CDR1 and CDR2 are SSHAT and FNYEAQ (reference sequence). Trimming removed 3 bases at V and 1 base at J, with 18 bases between. The CDR3, as DNA: TGTGCCAGCAGCTTCTCGAAGATTGGCTTAGAGAACACCGGGGAGCTGTTTTTT. This gives the protein CASSFSKIGLENTGELFF.

The CDR3 region is CASSLVASGSTEQFF. In DNA, the CDR3 is TGCGCCAGCAGCTTGGTTGCTAGCGGGTCTACTGAGCAGTTCTTC. The chain carries TRBV5-1 and TRBJ2-1; 8 nucleotides match TRBD2. Trimming cost V 0 bases and J 9 bases; bases outside gene matches: 8. This CDR3 region has 15 residues. CDR1 SGHRS and CDR2 YFSETQ come from the germline V gene.

This chain joins TRBV7-2 and TRBJ2-3; 7 positions match TRBD1. This CDR3 region has 15 residues. Germline CDR1 SGHTA, CDR2 FQGNSA. Trimming removed 6 bases from V and 6 bases from J; junction bases left unmatched: 12. The CDR3 sequence is CASSRGGTGADTQYF. The DNA for the CDR3 is TGTGCCAGCAGTCGTGGGGGCACAGGGGCCGATACGCAGTATTTT.

A few counts support this clonotype. V usage is TRBV20-1 and J usage is TRBJ2-7; TRBD2 is a possible D gene (5 bases). V dropped 8 bases and J dropped 1 base, with 15 bases sitting between them. The CDR3 loop spans 13 amino acids. Looked up from germline, CDR1 is DFQATT and CDR2 is SNEGSKA (reference sequence). The CDR3 DNA reads as TGCAGTCGATCGAGCCCGGGATCCTACGAGCAGTACTTC. Its protein product is CSRSSPGSYEQYF.

This clonotype was recorded many times. V is TRBV2 and J is TRBJ2-1; D is possibly TRBD1 (5 bases). Germline CDR1 is SNHLY and CDR2 is FYNNEI. Between the trimmed V and J ends, which lost 8 bases and 2 bases, there was a span of 13 bases. The CDR3 runs to 14 residues. CDR3 nucleotide sequence: TGTGCCAGCTGCTTTGACAGTACCTACAATGAGCAGTTCTTC. Amino acids: CASCFDSTYNEQFF.

This clonotype was observed a few times. The chain employs TRBV20-1 and TRBJ2-5; D may be TRBD2 (6 bases). The CDR3 has 14 residues. Trimming removed 5 bases from V and 5 bases from J, with 18 bases in between. The germline V gene has CDR1 DFQATT and CDR2 SNEGSKA (reference sequence). The CDR3 spells CSARGKRVVETQYF. Written as DNA, the CDR3 is TGCAGTGCTCGAGGGAAGCGGGTGGTTGAGACCCAGTACTTC.

The rearrangement links TRBV7-8 to TRBJ2-5; D assignment may be TRBD1 or TRBD2 (6 bases each). Deletions cut 5 bases from V and 7 bases from J, with 14 bases between. CDR3 length: 13 amino acids. CDR1 SGHVS and CDR2 FQNEAQ come from the germline V gene. This CDR3 reads CASSIDRRGTQYF. CDR3 DNA: TGTGCCAGCAGCATCGACAGGAGGGGGACCCAGTACTTC. Full variable domain (missing parts from reference TRBV7-8 and TRBJ2-5): GAGVSQSPRYKVAKRGQDVALRCDPISGHVSLFWYQQALGQGPEFLTYFQNEAQLDKSGLPSDRFFAERPEGSVSTLKIQRTQQEDSAVYLCASSIDRRGTQYFGPGTRLLVL.

This clonotype has a handful of counts. This rearrangement joins TRBV15 to TRBJ1-1; no firm D call. The V gene's germline CDR1 is LNHNV and CDR2 YYDKDF (reference sequence). Trimming pared 6 bases from V and 3 bases from J, leaving 5 bases between. This CDR3 is 11 amino acids long. In DNA form, the CDR3 reads TGTGCCACCAGTGAGGACACTGAAGCTTTCTTT. Translated: CATSEDTEAFF.

The rearrangement joins TRBV5-1 to TRBJ2-7; D unclear. The germline V gene has CDR1 SGHRS and CDR2 YFSETQ. The CDR3 loop spans 12 amino acids. V lost 1 base and J lost 5, with 7 bases in between. DNA for the CDR3: TGCGCCAGCAGCTTGATGGGGAACGAGCAGTACTTC. It translates to CASSLMGNEQYF.

This clonotype came up a few times. The genes are TRBV12-3 or TRBV12-4 and TRBJ2-7; D is unclear. Trimming stripped 4 bases from V and 7 bases from J, with 8 bases between. The CDR3 is 11 amino acids. The CDR3 region has the DNA TGTGCCAGCAGTTGGACGCGTGAGCAGTACTTC. It specifies CASSWTREQYF.

The V call is TRBV5-6, the J call TRBJ2-1, with D unclear. Germline V gene lookup returns CDR1 SGHDT and CDR2 YYEEEE. The V and J ends lost 5 bases and 4 bases respectively, with 10 bases between them. The CDR3 is 13 residues long. This chain's CDR3 is CASRTLVYNEQFF. CDR3 coding DNA: TGTGCCAGCAGGACCCTCGTGTACAATGAGCAGTTCTTC.

The chain is built from TRBV25-1 and TRBJ1-1; tentative D call: TRBD1 (5 bases). Trimming cost V 3 bases and J 11 bases, with 16 bases left between them. This CDR3 is 13 amino acids long. Germline V gene sequence: CDR1 MGHDK, CDR2 SYGVNS. CDR3 coding DNA: TGTGCCAGCAGTGAGGGGGACCGCCAGGCGGCTTTCTTT. It yields the protein CASSEGDRQAAFF. The full variable domain, rest sourced from reference TRBV25-1 and TRBJ1-1, is EADIYQTPRYLVIGTGKKITLECSQTMGHDKMYWYQQDPGMELHLIHYSYGVNSTEKGDLSSESTVSRIRTEHFPLTLESARPSHTSQYLCASSEGDRQAAFFGQGTRLTVV.

This clonotype was counted between two and nine times. This chain uses TRBV20-1 with TRBJ2-7; tentative D call: TRBD2 (5 bases). The germline gives CDR1 DFQATT, CDR2 SNEGSKA (reference sequence). V was cut by 3 bases and J by 3 bases, with 12 bases left in between. The length of the CDR3 is 13 residues. The chain's CDR3 is CSARGAALYEQYF. CDR3 nucleotide sequence: TGCAGTGCTAGGGGAGCGGCCCTCTACGAGCAGTACTTC.

This clonotype has just a few counts. The chain is built from TRBV28 and TRBJ2-2, with D tentatively TRBD2 (6 bases). The germline CDR1 and CDR2 sequences are MDHEN and SYDVKM. This CDR3 is 16 amino acids long. V lost 4 bases and J lost 5, with 17 bases in between. The CDR3 loop is CASSSPPGEGTGELFF. The CDR3 DNA sequence: TGTGCCAGCAGTTCCCCCCCGGGAGAGGGGACCGGGGAGCTGTTTTTT.

A few counts support this clonotype. The chain has TRBV7-2 and TRBJ2-5; 10 positions agree with TRBD2. Germline CDR1 SGHTA, CDR2 FQGNSA. The CDR3 extends over 15 amino acids. V lost 5 bases and J lost 5; bases outside the gene matches: 8. The DNA for the CDR3 is TGTGCCAGCAGCGTCCTACTAGCGGGACGGGAGACCCAGTACTTC. This translates into CASSVLLAGRETQYF.

The CDR3 coding sequence is TGCAGTGCTAGACCCGGCACAGATACGCAGTATTTT. It encodes CSARPGTDTQYF. The chain recombines TRBV20-1 with TRBJ2-3; D is uncertain. V lost 2 bases to trimming and J lost 1 base, with 4 bases between them. The germline gives CDR1 DFQATT, CDR2 SNEGSKA (reference sequence). The CDR3 has 12 amino acids.